Below, 2 T cell receptor beta chains from the same sample are listed, as sequenced in a study of T cells after posttransplantation cyclophosphamide. Control samples came 1 year after myeloablative marrow transplants with methotrexate plus calcineurin inhibitor. Using immunoSEQ multiplex PCR, the repertoire was profiled, and TCRdb retains in-frame clones only, with some absent. The sample includes 3,000 to 4,000 clones, 70% to 75% seen only once; the top ten take around 54%. This sample comprised PBMCs, obtained after allogeneic stem cell transplant with calcineurin inhibitor and methotrexate. The receptors here all came from a female patient aged 50 to 60 who received an allogeneic stem cell transplant from an unrelated donor, was CMV-positive, and had acute and chronic GVHD. Some of the T cells may derive from the graft donor.

The chain carries TRBV6-5 and TRBJ2-2; D possibly corresponds to TRBD1 (5 bases). V was cut by 0 bases and J by 5 bases, with 13 bases left in between. The CDR3 covers 16 residues. CDR1 and CDR2 (germline): MNHEY, SVGAGI. The CDR3 bases are TGTGCCAGCAGTTACTCAGGGCAGGGAAAGACCGGGGAGCTGTTTTTT. Residues: CASSYSGQGKTGELFF.

The chain recombines TRBV11-1 with TRBJ2-3, with 8 bases lining up with TRBD2. The CDR3 extends over 15 amino acids. Per the germline V gene, CDR1 is SGHAT and CDR2 is FQDESV (reference sequence). V gave up 1 base and J gave up 0 bases; unmatched junction bases: 0. In nucleotides, the CDR3 is TGTGCCAGCAGCTTAGGACTAGCGAGCACAGATACGCAGTATTTT. Its translation is CASSLGLASTDTQYF. Full variable domain (outside the CDR3, taken from reference TRBV11-1 and TRBJ2-3): EAEVAQSPRYKITEKSQAVAFWCDPISGHATLYWYRQILGQGPELLVQFQDESVVDDSQLPKDRFSAERLKGVDSTLKIQPAELGDSAMYLCASSLGLASTDTQYFGPGTRLTVL.